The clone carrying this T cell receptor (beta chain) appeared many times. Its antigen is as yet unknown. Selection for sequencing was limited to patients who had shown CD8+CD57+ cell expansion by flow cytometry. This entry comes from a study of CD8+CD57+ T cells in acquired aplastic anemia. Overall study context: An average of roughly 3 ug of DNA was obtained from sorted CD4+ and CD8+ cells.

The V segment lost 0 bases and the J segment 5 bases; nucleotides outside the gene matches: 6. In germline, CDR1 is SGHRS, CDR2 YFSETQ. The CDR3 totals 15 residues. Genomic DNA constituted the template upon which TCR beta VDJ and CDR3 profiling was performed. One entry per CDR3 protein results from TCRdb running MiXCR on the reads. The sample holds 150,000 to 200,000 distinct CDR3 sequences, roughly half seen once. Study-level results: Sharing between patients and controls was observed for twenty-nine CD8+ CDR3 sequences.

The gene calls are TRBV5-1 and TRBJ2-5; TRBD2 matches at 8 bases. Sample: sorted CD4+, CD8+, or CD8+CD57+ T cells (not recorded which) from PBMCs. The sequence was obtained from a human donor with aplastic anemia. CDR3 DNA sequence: TGCGCCAGCAGCTTGGCCCCGGGAGGGCCGGAGACCCAGTACTTC. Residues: CASSLAPGGPETQYF.